This note documents a single T cell receptor (beta chain) sequence. Its matching antigen is unknown. This may stem from a read error, because a much larger clone lies one nucleotide away. This specimen comes from a study of post-analysis software for immune sequencing data. Study as a whole: The patients showed relapsing-remitting, secondary progressive and progressive-relapsing multiple sclerosis courses. Findings of the study overall: A significant reduction in normalized Chao1 diversity was observed in multiple sclerosis patients versus controls. Strong co-clustering by F measure was evident for samples that had been prepared in the same batch. Elevated frequency relative to controls characterized four or five TRBV segments in patients, TRBV5-6, TRBV5-1 and TRBV20-1 among them.

Unique molecular identifiers were carried by the TCR beta cDNA libraries. With about 0.95 to 10 million T cells as the source, some 510,000 cDNA molecules resulted. TCRdb called the PCR reads again in MiXCR, with one record for every CDR3 protein. The table has roughly 730,000 distinct CDR3 sequences, 30% seen once. The germline V gene has CDR1 SQVTM and CDR2 ANQGSEA. The CDR3 consists of 11 residues. V lost 4 bases to trimming and J lost 5 bases, with 8 bases between them. The receptor was derived from a girl aged 5 to 17 with multiple sclerosis. The chain links TRBV29-1 to TRBJ2-5, with D uncertain. Material: blood. As DNA, the CDR3 is TGCAGCGTTGCCCCCGACGAGACCCAGTACTTC. Amino acids: CSVAPDETQYF.